This T cell receptor (beta chain) came from a study of T cell repertoires in cytomegalovirus infection. Across the whole study: Well-studied HLA-B-restricted epitopes and recently identified HLA-C-restricted epitopes of CMV were both used in the study. CMV infection together with matching HLA type was indicated by public TCR beta signatures. General study results and limits: The study found HLA-C-restricted CMV-specific TCR beta clonotypes dominating the ex vivo response.

This clonotype was found a few times. Its target is not known. TCRdb reprocessed the reads with MiXCR, giving one entry per CDR3 protein. Of roughly 800,000 distinct CDR3 sequences in the sample, under 35% are singletons; the top ten hold about 12%. The CDR3 is made up of 13 amino acids. The V gene's germline CDR1 is MNHEY and CDR2 SVGEGT. Unmatched junction bases numbered 5, after V lost 5 bases and J lost 5 bases. The source is a human donor in good health (CMV status not recorded). Some clones in this sample may be carry-over from other donors' samples. The sample here was cultured CD8+ T cells from PBMCs, taken from culture after CMV antigen stimulation. The rearrangement joins TRBV6-2 or TRBV6-3 to TRBJ2-7; 8 bases map to TRBD1. The CDR3 reads CASSRTGRDEQYV. Written as DNA, the CDR3 is TGTGCCAGCAGTCGGACAGGGCGCGACGAGCAGTACGTC.